Listed below are T cell receptor beta chains from one sample, sequenced in a study of blood T cell repertoires in COVID-19. Clones were sequenced by immunoSEQ multiplex PCR, and TCRdb holds only the in-frame ones, with some missing. This table holds hundreds of thousands of clones, approximately 85% found once. The sequenced sample consisted of peripheral blood. Source of these receptors: a woman aged 55-69 years with active or convalescent COVID-19. The CDR3 runs from the conserved cysteine through the conserved F or W. Fields, in order: clone size, D gene, V gene, J gene, CDR3 DNA, CDR3 protein. A D gene is named only where the DNA matches it firmly. Rows may omit the clone size; those that give it use once, few, many or a size class.

>NA|NA|TRBV7-7|TRBJ2-1
TGTGCCAGCAGCTTAGGGCCCCCGCCCTACAATGAGCAGTTCTTC
CASSLGPPPYNEQFF
>once|NA|TRBV7-9|TRBJ1-2
TGTGCCAGCGGCCGGGACACCACTTATAGGGGCTACACCTTC
CASGRDTTYRGYTF
>NA|NA|TRBV30|TRBJ2-3
TGTGCCTGGAGTGTACGTGGGGGGAGACTCACAGATACGCAGTATTTT
CAWSVRGGRLTDTQYF
>NA|NA|TRBV29-1|TRBJ1-4
TGCAGCGTAACCGGGACAACGGATGAAAAACTGTTTTTT
CSVTGTTDEKLFF
>NA|NA|TRBV5-1|TRBJ2-5
TGCGCCAGCACCTGGTCCTCCGGAGGGCGAGAGACCCAGTACTTC
CASTWSSGGRETQYF
>once|NA|TRBV7-6|TRBJ2-5
TGTGCCAGCAGCTTAGCGGGGATCCAGGGGTGGCAGACCCAGTACTTC
CASSLAGIQGWQTQYF
>NA|TRBD2|TRBV23-1|TRBJ2-5
TGCGCCAGCAGTCAGCCCGGGACTAGCGGGGCCCCCGGTGAGACCCAGTACTTC
CASSQPGTSGAPGETQYF
>NA|TRBD1|TRBV6-1|TRBJ1-2
TGTGCCAGCAGTGAAGCCTTGACAGGGGGCGCAGGGGGCATGAACTATGGCTACACCTTC
CASSEALTGGAGGMNYGYTF
>NA|NA|TRBV11-2|TRBJ2-2
TGTGCCAGCAGCCGGACGGGGTCGAACACCGGGGAGCTGTTTTTT
CASSRTGSNTGELFF
>few|NA|TRBV27|TRBJ1-2
TGTGCCAGCAGTTTAACTGGACTTAACTATGGCTACACCTTC
CASSLTGLNYGYTF
>NA|NA|TRBV2|TRBJ1-1
TGTGCCAGCAGTGTCACAGGGAACACTGAAGCTTTCTTT
CASSVTGNTEAFF
>NA|TRBD1|TRBV19|TRBJ1-5
TGTGCCAGTAGTCTGACAGGGGGCAGTTCTCAGCCCCAGCATTTT
CASSLTGGSSQPQHF
>NA|NA|TRBV20-1|TRBJ2-3
TGCAGTGCTAGCAGGGGAAGGGGGCAGTATTTT
CSASRGRGQYF
>NA|NA|TRBV2|TRBJ1-2
TGTGCCAGCAGTGGAGGGTGGAGGAGCGTCTATGGCTACACCTTC
CASSGGWRSVYGYTF
>many|NA|TRBV5-6|TRBJ1-1
TGTGCCAGCAGCTCACAGGGCGCTGAAGCTTTCTTT
CASSSQGAEAFF
>NA|NA|TRBV19|TRBJ2-3
TGTGCCAGTAGGGAGGGGCCCTTCACAGATACGCAGTATTTT
CASREGPFTDTQYF
>NA|NA|TRBV25-1|TRBJ1-2
TGTGCCAGCAGTGACCCCACCGGCTATTCCTTGGGCGGCTACACCTTC
CASSDPTGYSLGGYTF
>NA|NA|TRBV5-4|TRBJ2-7
TGTGCCAGCAGCTTGGAGGGGCGCGGGGCGCGGAGCGAGCAGTACTTC
CASSLEGRGARSEQYF
>NA|NA|TRBV6-1|TRBJ1-1
TGTGCCAGCAGTGAAGGGACAGTAAACACTGAAGCTTTCTTT
CASSEGTVNTEAFF
>NA|TRBD1|TRBV6-1|TRBJ1-2
TGTGCCAGCAGTGAAGTGCCGACAGGGCATAACTATGGCTACACCTTC
CASSEVPTGHNYGYTF
>NA|TRBD1|TRBV19|TRBJ1-3
TGTGCCAGTAAACTCTCAGGGGGCGCGTCTGGAAACACCATATATTTT
CASKLSGGASGNTIYF
>NA|TRBD1|TRBV5-6|TRBJ1-2
TGTGCCAGCAGCCCTTCCACAGGGGGCTATGGCTACACCTTC
CASSPSTGGYGYTF
>NA|NA|TRBV15|TRBJ1-6
TGTGCCACCAGCAGAGGTGGGGCCACCATCAATTCACCCCTCCACTTT
CATSRGGATINSPLHF
>NA|NA|TRBV5-1|TRBJ1-1
TGCGCCAGCTGCTTGGGGTGGGGTGAGATGGTTGGCAGGGCGGGATGGAACACTGAAGCTTTCTTT
CASCLGWGEMVGRAGWNTEAFF
>once|NA|TRBV5-1|TRBJ1-5
TGCGCCAGCAGCTGGGCCGGGAACCAGCCCCAGCATTTT
CASSWAGNQPQHF
>NA|NA|TRBV21-1|TRBJ1-2
TGTGCCAGCAATCTTCGCTATGGCTACACCTTC
CASNLRYGYTF
>once|NA|TRBV28|TRBJ2-1
TGTGCCAGCAGCTTTAAGGGACTCCTCGTGCATGAGCAGTTCTTC
CASSFKGLLVHEQFF
>NA|TRBD2|TRBV19|TRBJ2-3
TGTGCCAGTAGTAGCGGGGGGCCCACCACAGATACGCAGTATTTT
CASSSGGPTTDTQYF
>NA|NA|TRBV27|TRBJ2-7
TGTGCCAGCAGTTTTGGCAGGTACTACGAGCAGTACTTC
CASSFGRYYEQYF
>NA|TRBD2|TRBV7-2|TRBJ2-1
TGTGCCACCTTAAGCGGGGGGGTGTACAATGAGCAGTTCTTC
CATLSGGVYNEQFF
>NA|NA|TRBV19|TRBJ2-1
TGTGCCAGTAGTCCAAACCGAATACAGGGAGGGTCCTACAATGAGCAGTTCTTC
CASSPNRIQGGSYNEQFF
>NA|TRBD2|TRBV3-1/TRBV3-2|TRBJ2-2
TGTGCCAGCAGCCAAGAGGGTTGGTGGCGGGGGGCCGCGGAGCTGTTTTTT
CASSQEGWWRGAAELFF
>few|NA|TRBV6-6|TRBJ2-7
TGTGCCAGCAGTTCCGACAGAGCCTACGAGCAGTACTTC
CASSSDRAYEQYF
>once|NA|TRBV2|TRBJ1-2
TGTGCCAGCAGTCAAGCCTCCTATGGCTACACCTTC
CASSQASYGYTF
>NA|TRBD1|TRBV12-3/TRBV12-4|TRBJ1-4
TGTGCCAGCAAGGGACAGGGAGGAGAAAAACTGTTTTTT
CASKGQGGEKLFF
>once|NA|TRBV6-6|TRBJ1-4
TGTGCCAGCAGCCGACCCCCGGGAGTGGGGGAAAAACTGTTTTTT
CASSRPPGVGEKLFF
>NA|NA|TRBV18|TRBJ1-3
TGTGCCAGCTCACCGATTAGTAAATCGGCTGGAAACACCATATATTTT
CASSPISKSAGNTIYF
>NA|TRBD2|TRBV18|TRBJ2-1
TGTGCCAGCGAGGAGCGTGGCGGGGGGAACAATGAGCAGTTCTTC
CASEERGGGNNEQFF
>NA|TRBD1|TRBV19|TRBJ1-4
TGTGCCAGTATCGACAGGGCAGGAGGAAAACTGTTTTTT
CASIDRAGGKLFF
>NA|NA|TRBV7-2|TRBJ2-3
TGTGCCAGCAGCTTCCAACCGGGAACTCGTCGGGATACGCAGTATTTT
CASSFQPGTRRDTQYF
>NA|NA|TRBV6-6|TRBJ1-2
TGTGCCAGCAGCCCCGACAGGTATGGCTACACCTTC
CASSPDRYGYTF
>NA|TRBD1|TRBV4-1|TRBJ1-2
TGCGCCAGCAGCCAAGGAAGGGACAGGGGAGGAGGCTACACCTTC
CASSQGRDRGGGYTF
>NA|TRBD2|TRBV4-2|TRBJ2-3
TGTGCCAGCAGCCAAGATCTGGCTAGCGGGGGGGCAGATACGCAGTATTTT
CASSQDLASGGADTQYF
>NA|NA|TRBV7-6|TRBJ1-1
TGTGCCAGCAGCTTGGCGACAGCTCTGAACACTGAAGCTTTCTTT
CASSLATALNTEAFF
>few|TRBD1|TRBV7-2|TRBJ2-5
TGTGCCAGCAGCTTCGACAGGGGTGGAGAGACCCAGTACTTC
CASSFDRGGETQYF
>NA|TRBD1|TRBV7-9|TRBJ1-2
TGTGCCAGCAGCTTAGAATCGAGGACAGGGGTTAGGGACTATGGCTACACCTTC
CASSLESRTGVRDYGYTF
>NA|NA|TRBV7-9|TRBJ2-7
TGTGCCAGCAGGGTTTCGGGACGGGGGTACGAGCAGTACTTC
CASRVSGRGYEQYF
>once|TRBD1|TRBV10-3|TRBJ1-6
TGTGCCATCAGTGGGGGACAGGGTGAATCACCCCTCCACTTT
CAISGGQGESPLHF
>NA|TRBD1|TRBV2|TRBJ1-2
TGTGCCAGCAGCCCCGGACAGGGGGCCATAAACTATGGCTACACCTTC
CASSPGQGAINYGYTF
>NA|NA|TRBV10-3|TRBJ2-1
TGTGCCATCAGTGAGTCGGATCAGGGGACGTACGAGCAGTTCTTC
CAISESDQGTYEQFF
>NA|NA|TRBV14|TRBJ2-1
TGTGCCAGATCCACTAACCGGGACACCTACAATGAGCAGTTCTTC
CARSTNRDTYNEQFF